This TCR beta chain appears in the sequencing data of a study of T cell responses to AZD1222 COVID-19 vaccine (dated by TCRdb to about 2021). For the study in its entirety: AZD1222 recipients given second doses at about 4 weeks or at about 12 weeks were pooled, since spike-specific TCR depth and breadth were not found to differ between the two schedules. A total of under 250 trial participants underwent TCR sequencing, of whom under 220 had received two doses of AZD1222 and about 26 had received two doses of the MenACWY control vaccine. Trial participants were enrolled by age into 18-55, 56-69 and 70-plus year subgroups, with around 150, 28 and 57 TCR-sequenced participants respectively. What the authors observed across the whole study: Because no samples from the day 14 peak response were available, repertoires could be characterized only after the peak T cell response. Vaccine-associated CD4 TCRs spanned the whole spike protein, with dominant responses in regions 160-218 and 743-854. Participants were mostly white British, with more females than males. The authors suggested clonal diversity may have been underestimated. The 56-69-year group was small, and its depth increase did not reach significance, likely because of low power. After two AZD1222 doses, both the breadth and the depth of spike-specific TCRs were significantly higher than at day 0 and than in MenACWY recipients. Conclusions about previously exposed vaccinees were limited because only five to seven AZD1222 recipients were SARS-CoV-2 seropositive at baseline. Nearly half of unique spike-specific TCRs reportedly recognized epitopes outside regions mutated in the B.1.351 and B.1.1.7 variants.

Per the publication, the time point label means: baseline before first vaccination. Samples from vaccinated people were obtained from the UK trials COV001 and COV002, which included a single-blind randomized controlled phase 2/3 trial of AZD1222 (ChAdOx1 nCoV-19) in healthy adults. For TCRbeta chain sequencing, PBMC samples from trial participants were taken at day 0 and at day 28 after the second dose. The CDR3 regions of human TCRbeta chains were analyzed by immunosequencing. The paper's processing steps were these. Repertoire TCRs were matched against a reference library of SARS-CoV-2-specific TCRs generated with the MIRA antigen-specificity platform. Breadth meant the fraction of unique TCRs that were SARS-CoV-2-associated, whereas depth meant the fraction of total T cells that were SARS-CoV-2-associated. Using the MIRA data, each spike-specific TCR was mapped to the spike region that the TCR reacts to and placed in a CD4 or CD8 class. Log10-transformed breadth and depth values were compared by one-way ANOVA with Sidak's multiple comparisons tests. Sourced from immuneACCESS, this table was stored by TCRdb with only in-frame sequences that have V and J called. A share of the clones is absent; for the studies checked, an unresolved V gene accounts for under half, and the remainder has no known explanation. The V and J calls and clone size were taken over from that table, and D and trimming were inferred from the DNA. This sample is represented by 95,000 to 130,000 clones; just over 85% of them were singletons. Approximately 9.6% of the sample comes from the top ten.

From cysteine to phenylalanine, the CDR3 is 16 amino acids long. Just the 48-base CDR3 DNA is kept, in frame starting at base 1. Trimming leaves V shorter by 5 bases and J shorter by 8 bases, with the junction holding 11 bases beyond the gene matches. The germline V gene (reference sequence) provides CDR1 SEHNR and CDR2 FQNEAQ. With regard to this clone: The clone's antigen remains unknown. Base quality data are lacking; no much larger clone is found one base away.

The sequence derives from an adult in good health. The sample here was peripheral blood, taken on day 0 of AZD1222 vaccination. The chain is encoded by TRBV7-9 joined to TRBJ2-1, and TRBD1 aligns with 11 junction nucleotides. The CDR3 protein: CASSPRTGGTYHEQFF. The bases are TGTGCCAGCAGCCCACGGACAGGGGGCACGTACCATGAGCAGTTCTTC.